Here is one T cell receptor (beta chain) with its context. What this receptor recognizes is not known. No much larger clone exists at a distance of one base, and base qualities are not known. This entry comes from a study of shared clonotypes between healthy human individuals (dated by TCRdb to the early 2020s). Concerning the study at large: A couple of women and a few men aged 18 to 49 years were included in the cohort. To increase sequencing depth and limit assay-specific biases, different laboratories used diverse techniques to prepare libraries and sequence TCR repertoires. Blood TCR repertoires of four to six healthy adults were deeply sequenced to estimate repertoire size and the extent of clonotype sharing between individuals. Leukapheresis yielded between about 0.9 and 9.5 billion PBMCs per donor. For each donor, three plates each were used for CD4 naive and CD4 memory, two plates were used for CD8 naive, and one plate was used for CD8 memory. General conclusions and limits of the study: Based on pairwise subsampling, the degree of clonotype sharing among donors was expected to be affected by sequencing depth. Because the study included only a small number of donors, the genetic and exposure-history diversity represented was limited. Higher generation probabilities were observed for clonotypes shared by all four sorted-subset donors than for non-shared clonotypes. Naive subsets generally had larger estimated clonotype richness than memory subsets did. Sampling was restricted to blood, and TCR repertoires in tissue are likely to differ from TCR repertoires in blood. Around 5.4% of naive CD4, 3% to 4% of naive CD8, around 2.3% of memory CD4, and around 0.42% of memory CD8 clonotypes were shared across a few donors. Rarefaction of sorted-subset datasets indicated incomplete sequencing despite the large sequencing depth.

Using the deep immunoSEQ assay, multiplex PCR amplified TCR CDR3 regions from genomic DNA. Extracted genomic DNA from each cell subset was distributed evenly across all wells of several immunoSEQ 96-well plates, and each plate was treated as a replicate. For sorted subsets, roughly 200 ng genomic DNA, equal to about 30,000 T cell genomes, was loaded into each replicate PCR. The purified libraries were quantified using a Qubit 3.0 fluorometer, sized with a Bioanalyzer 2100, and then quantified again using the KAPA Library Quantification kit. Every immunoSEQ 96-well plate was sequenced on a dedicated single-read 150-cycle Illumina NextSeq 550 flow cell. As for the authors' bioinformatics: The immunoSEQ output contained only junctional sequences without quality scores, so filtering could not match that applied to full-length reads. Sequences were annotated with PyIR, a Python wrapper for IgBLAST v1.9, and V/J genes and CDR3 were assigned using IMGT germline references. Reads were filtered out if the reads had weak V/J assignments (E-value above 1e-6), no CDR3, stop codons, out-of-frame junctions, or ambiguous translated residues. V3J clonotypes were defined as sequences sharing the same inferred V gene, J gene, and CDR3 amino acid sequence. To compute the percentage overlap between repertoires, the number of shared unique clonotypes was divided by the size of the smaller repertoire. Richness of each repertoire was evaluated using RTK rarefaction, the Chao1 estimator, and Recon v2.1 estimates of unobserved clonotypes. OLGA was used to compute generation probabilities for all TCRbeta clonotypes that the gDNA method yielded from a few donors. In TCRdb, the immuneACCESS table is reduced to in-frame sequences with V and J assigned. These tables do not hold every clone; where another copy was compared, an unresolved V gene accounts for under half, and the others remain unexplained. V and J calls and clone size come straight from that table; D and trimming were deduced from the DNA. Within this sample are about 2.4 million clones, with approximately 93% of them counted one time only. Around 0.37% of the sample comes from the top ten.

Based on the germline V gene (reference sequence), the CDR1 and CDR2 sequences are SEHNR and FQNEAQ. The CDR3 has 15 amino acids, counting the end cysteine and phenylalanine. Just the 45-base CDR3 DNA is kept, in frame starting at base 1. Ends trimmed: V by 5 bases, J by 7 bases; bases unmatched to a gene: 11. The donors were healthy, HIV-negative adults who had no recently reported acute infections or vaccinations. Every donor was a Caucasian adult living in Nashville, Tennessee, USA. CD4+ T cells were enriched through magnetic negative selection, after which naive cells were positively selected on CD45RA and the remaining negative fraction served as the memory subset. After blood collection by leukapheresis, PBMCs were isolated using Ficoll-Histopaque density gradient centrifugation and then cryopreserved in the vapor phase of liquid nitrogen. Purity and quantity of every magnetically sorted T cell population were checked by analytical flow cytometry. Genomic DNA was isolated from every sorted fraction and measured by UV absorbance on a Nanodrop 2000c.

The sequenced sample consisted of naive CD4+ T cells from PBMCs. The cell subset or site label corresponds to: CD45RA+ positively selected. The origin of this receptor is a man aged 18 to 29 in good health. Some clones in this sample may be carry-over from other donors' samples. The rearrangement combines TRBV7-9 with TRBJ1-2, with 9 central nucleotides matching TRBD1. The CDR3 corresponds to CASSALTGGEFGYTF. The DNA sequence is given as TGTGCCAGCAGCGCACTGACAGGGGGGGAATTTGGCTACACCTTC.